This is a list of T cell receptor beta chains from one sample in a study of T cell responses to AZD1222 COVID-19 vaccine. Libraries were prepared by immunoSEQ multiplex PCR; TCRdb keeps only in-frame clonotypes and omits some of them. The sample contains about 60,000 clones, about 83% of which appear only once. Sequences were derived from peripheral blood, sampled on day 0 of AZD1222 vaccination. The source of these receptors is an adult in good health. CDR3s include the opening cysteine and the closing phenylalanine or tryptophan. Fields, in order: CDR3 DNA, CDR3 protein, J gene, V gene, D gene, clone size, CDR3 length. D genes are given only for firm matches. Expanded clones get a size class; other rows say once, few or many, or leave the size out.

CDR3nt: TGTGCCAGCACTTGGTTAAACAGGGGGCCATACGAGCAGTACTTC
CDR3aa: CASTWLNRGPYEQYF
j_gene: TRBJ2-7
v_gene: TRBV7-8
d_gene: TRBD1
abundance: once
len: 15

CDR3nt: TGTGCCAGCTCACGTGATCTACAGGGTGGCGGGGAAAAACTGTTTTTT
CDR3aa: CASSRDLQGGGEKLFF
j_gene: TRBJ1-4
v_gene: TRBV18
d_gene: NA
abundance: NA
len: 16

CDR3nt: TGTGCCATCAGTGAGGGGACACGGAGTTCCTACGAGCAGTACTTC
CDR3aa: CAISEGTRSSYEQYF
j_gene: TRBJ2-7
v_gene: TRBV10-3
d_gene: NA
abundance: NA
len: 15

CDR3nt: TGTGCCAGCAGGGAATCCTATCAGCCCCAGCATTTT
CDR3aa: CASRESYQPQHF
j_gene: TRBJ1-5
v_gene: TRBV28
d_gene: NA
abundance: NA
len: 12

CDR3nt: TGCGCCAGCAATCGGCCGGAAAACACTGAAGCTTTCTTT
CDR3aa: CASNRPENTEAFF
j_gene: TRBJ1-1
v_gene: TRBV10-2
d_gene: NA
abundance: NA
len: 13

CDR3nt: TGTGCCAGTACATCAGGGGTAGGCCAGCCCCAGCATTTT
CDR3aa: CASTSGVGQPQHF
j_gene: TRBJ1-5
v_gene: TRBV7-2
d_gene: NA
abundance: NA
len: 13

CDR3nt: TGTGCCAGCAGCTACAGGGGGCAGAGCTATGGCTACACCTTC
CDR3aa: CASSYRGQSYGYTF
j_gene: TRBJ1-2
v_gene: TRBV6-5
d_gene: TRBD1
abundance: NA
len: 14

CDR3nt: TGTGCCTGGAGTCGATTTAGGAGCTATGGCTACACCTTC
CDR3aa: CAWSRFRSYGYTF
j_gene: TRBJ1-2
v_gene: TRBV30
d_gene: NA
abundance: once
len: 13

CDR3nt: TGTGCCAGCAGTTCCTCGAGGGGGCCCAGGACGTTT
CDR3aa: CASSSSRGPRTF
j_gene: TRBJ1-5
v_gene: TRBV12-3/TRBV12-4
d_gene: TRBD1
abundance: NA
len: 12

CDR3nt: TGTGCCAGCAGCTTAGTCGTCAGGGGGCTCGGCTACACCTTC
CDR3aa: CASSLVVRGLGYTF
j_gene: TRBJ1-2
v_gene: TRBV7-8
d_gene: TRBD1
abundance: few
len: 14

CDR3nt: TGTGCCAGCAGCGTCGACAGGCCCAATGGAAAACTGTTTTTT
CDR3aa: CASSVDRPNGKLFF
j_gene: TRBJ1-4
v_gene: TRBV7-2
d_gene: NA
abundance: few
len: 14

CDR3nt: TGTGCCACCAGCAGAGAGGCAGTCCAAGAGACCCAGTACTTC
CDR3aa: CATSREAVQETQYF
j_gene: TRBJ2-5
v_gene: TRBV15
d_gene: NA
abundance: NA
len: 14

CDR3nt: TGTGCCAGCAGTTTATCCGACAGACACTACGAGCAGTACTTC
CDR3aa: CASSLSDRHYEQYF
j_gene: TRBJ2-7
v_gene: TRBV27
d_gene: NA
abundance: NA
len: 14

CDR3nt: TGTGCCAGCAGCACCACAGGGGGGGTTAAGAACACCGGGGAGCTGTTTTTT
CDR3aa: CASSTTGGVKNTGELFF
j_gene: TRBJ2-2
v_gene: TRBV5-5
d_gene: NA
abundance: NA
len: 17

CDR3nt: TGTGCCAGCTCACCACAGTCCGGGGCCTCCTACGAGCAGTACTTC
CDR3aa: CASSPQSGASYEQYF
j_gene: TRBJ2-7
v_gene: TRBV18
d_gene: NA
abundance: NA
len: 15

CDR3nt: TGCAGTGTAAGGGGGGATCAGCCCCAGCATTTT
CDR3aa: CSVRGDQPQHF
j_gene: TRBJ1-5
v_gene: TRBV20-1
d_gene: NA
abundance: NA
len: 11

CDR3nt: TGTGCCAGCAGCCCCCGGGACAGGCATAATCAGCCCCAGCATTTT
CDR3aa: CASSPRDRHNQPQHF
j_gene: TRBJ1-5
v_gene: TRBV7-2
d_gene: TRBD1
abundance: NA
len: 15

CDR3nt: TGTGCCAGCAACAGGGCTGCCTCAAACACCGGGGAGCTGTTTTTT
CDR3aa: CASNRAASNTGELFF
j_gene: TRBJ2-2
v_gene: TRBV6-5
d_gene: NA
abundance: once
len: 15

CDR3nt: TGCGCCAGCAGGCCCGGGGAACCGAGCCCCTATGGCTACACCTTC
CDR3aa: CASRPGEPSPYGYTF
j_gene: TRBJ1-2
v_gene: TRBV5-1
d_gene: NA
abundance: NA
len: 15

CDR3nt: TGTGCCAGCAGTTTTTCGGGACCAAACAATGAGCAGTTCTTC
CDR3aa: CASSFSGPNNEQFF
j_gene: TRBJ2-1
v_gene: TRBV27
d_gene: NA
abundance: NA
len: 14

CDR3nt: TGTGCCAGCAGCTTAGCGGGGGGGCCCTACAATGAGCAGTTCTTC
CDR3aa: CASSLAGGPYNEQFF
j_gene: TRBJ2-1
v_gene: TRBV7-2
d_gene: NA
abundance: NA
len: 15